This T cell receptor (beta chain) is from a study of T cells in Graves' hyperthyroidism and ophthalmopathy. General study points: Ophthalmopathy, as predicted by the model, came a median 6.5 months after the prediction. In the blood, most expanded thyroid clonotypes above 0.001 appeared as well.

CDR3 size: 13 residues. Trimming stripped 11 bases from V and 2 bases from J, with 16 bases between. Germline V gene lookup returns CDR1 SGHNT and CDR2 YENEEA. This clonotype has a handful of counts. What it recognizes is unknown. The TCR beta CDR3 regions underwent amplification using RNA transcripts as the source. HTBI primers were employed in a first-round RT-PCR of the TCR CDR3. TCRdb itself ran the multiplex PCR reads through MiXCR, one entry per CDR3 protein. The table has under 350,000 distinct CDR3 sequences, about 20% seen once; the top ten hold about 49%. Newly diagnosed hyperthyroidism patients aged 18 to 65 years had disease lasting under 2 months.

This TCR came from a woman in her forties or fifties with Graves' hyperthyroidism. The chain couples TRBV11-3 to TRBJ2-7; TRBD2 is a possible D gene (6 bases). What was sequenced was blood. CDR3 DNA: TGTGCCCGGGGCGCTAGCGCCGCCTACGAGCAGTACTTC. It is translated as CARGASAAYEQYF.